A selection of T cell receptor beta chains follows, all from one sample in a study of T cell repertoires in cytomegalovirus infection. TCRdb recomputed calls from the reads with MiXCR, one row per CDR3 protein. The repertoire holds under 850,000 distinct CDR3 sequences, roughly a third seen once, with around 2.8% in the top ten. Sequences were obtained from PBMCs. The receptor set was obtained from a human donor in good health (CMV status not recorded). Some clones in this sample may be carry-over from other donors' samples. Both conserved end residues are part of each CDR3. A D gene is named only where the DNA matches it firmly. The size of a clone is reported for some rows only, either as once, few or many, or as a class for expanded clones.

d_gene	j_gene	v_gene	abundance	CDR3nt	CDR3aa
-	TRBJ2-4	TRBV28	-	TGTGCCAGCAGTGTGCCCCCACAGGGAGGAAACATTCAGTACTTC	CASSVPPQGGNIQYF
-	TRBJ2-2	TRBV28	-	TGTGCCAGCAGCTCACCCGGGACGAAGACCGGGGAGCTGTTTTTT	CASSSPGTKTGELFF
TRBD1	TRBJ2-5	TRBV9	-	TGTGCCAGCAGCCCTTCCGGACAGGGCCACCAAGAGACCCAGTACTTC	CASSPSGQGHQETQYF
TRBD1	TRBJ1-6	TRBV12-3/TRBV12-4	few	TGTGCCAGCAGGCAGGGGGGGAGTTCACCCCTCCACTTT	CASRQGGSSPLHF
-	TRBJ2-1	TRBV7-2	few	TGTGCCAGCAGCTTAACTGGTCCCCCCGGCTATGAGCAGTTCTTC	CASSLTGPPGYEQFF
-	TRBJ1-4	TRBV29-1	-	TGCAGCGTTGGAAATGGAAAACTGTTTTTT	CSVGNGKLFF
TRBD1	TRBJ1-3	TRBV5-4	few	TGTGCCAGCAGCTTGGGATTGAGACAGGGCTCTGGAAACACCATATATTTT	CASSLGLRQGSGNTIYF
-	TRBJ2-2	TRBV12-3/TRBV12-4	many	TGTGCCAGCAGTCTTCCCCCTCGGACGAACACCGGGGAGCTGTTTTTT	CASSLPPRTNTGELFF
TRBD1	TRBJ1-5	TRBV28	few	TGTGCCACTTCGGACAGGGGGCTGAATCAGCCCCAGCATTTT	CATSDRGLNQPQHF
-	TRBJ1-5	TRBV27	-	TGTGCCAGCAGTTTAAGGTCAGGGGATAGCAATCAGCCCCAGCATTTT	CASSLRSGDSNQPQHF
-	TRBJ2-3	TRBV11-2	-	TGTGCCAGCAGCTTAATCGTCAGGGCGCCAGATACGCAGTATTTT	CASSLIVRAPDTQYF
-	TRBJ2-7	TRBV20-1	-	TGCAGTGCTAGAGGTGTGAACGAGCAGTACTTC	CSARGVNEQYF
-	TRBJ2-1	TRBV7-6	few	TGTGCCAGCAGCTCCCGCGGGTTGGGGAATGAGCAGTTCTTC	CASSSRGLGNEQFF
-	TRBJ2-7	TRBV28	-	TGTGCCAGCAGTTCACCGGTTTTCGGGCACCAGTACTTC	CASSSPVFGHQYF